The 26 T cell receptor beta chains presented below share a single source sample, sequenced in a study of beta chain features in type 1 diabetes. Every bit of the isolated RNA underwent reverse transcription, so sequencing read expressed TCRB transcripts. Profiled with immunoSEQ multiplex PCR; TCRdb holds only in-frame clones, not every one. Among fewer than 900,000 clones listed, under 20% were seen once. What was sequenced was naive CD4+ T cells from blood. These receptors were obtained from a woman aged 18-29 years in good health.

In this sample, this clone turned up a few times. V gene TRBV7-3 combines with J gene TRBJ1-1, with TRBD1 as a possible D gene (6 bases). Germline CDR1 SGHTA, CDR2 FQGTGA. This CDR3 comprises 14 residues. Trimming removed 3 bases from V and 3 bases from J, with 11 bases in between. In DNA, the CDR3 is TGTGCCAGCAGCTTGATACAGGGAGACACTGAAGCTTTCTTT. This sequence encodes CASSLIQGDTEAFF.

This sequence joins TRBV4-2 and TRBJ1-4; D remains ambiguous. This CDR3 comprises 15 residues. The V end lost 2 bases, the J end lost 3 bases, and 10 bases lay between the germline ends. Germline CDR1 reads LGHNA; CDR2 reads YNFKEQ. Here the CDR3 reads CASSQIKGANEKLFF. CDR3 bases: TGTGCCAGCAGCCAAATTAAGGGAGCTAATGAAAAACTGTTTTTT.

The sample holds a few counts of this clone. The chain combines TRBV2 with TRBJ2-5; D is unclear. Germline V gene sequence: CDR1 SNHLY, CDR2 FYNNEI. The CDR3 length is 14 residues. With 7 bases removed from V and 2 bases from J, the gap between germline ends came to 14 bases. CDR3: CASNDLGKQETQYF. The CDR3 nucleotides are TGTGCCAGCAACGACCTAGGAAAACAAGAGACCCAGTACTTC.

This clone was counted a few times. J is TRBJ1-5 and V is TRBV7-4; TRBD1 matches 12 bases. This CDR3 spans 17 amino acids. Germline lookup yields CDR1 SGHVT and CDR2 SQSDAQ. The J segment lost 0 bases and the V segment lost 6 bases, leaving 6 bases of the junction unmatched. This CDR3 is CASRGTGGKGSNQPQHF. The CDR3 nucleotides read TGTGCCAGCAGGGGGACAGGGGGCAAAGGTAGCAATCAGCCCCAGCATTTT. Full variable domain (missing parts from reference TRBV7-4 and TRBJ1-5): GAGVSQSPRYKVAKRGRDVALRCDSISGHVTLYWYRQTLGQGSEVLTYSQSDAQRDKSGRPSGRFSAERPERSVSTLKIQRTEQGDSAVYLCASRGTGGKGSNQPQHFGDGTRLSIL.

This chain connects TRBV5-4 to TRBJ2-7; no definite D call. V was trimmed by 6 bases and J by 7 bases, leaving 11 bases between them. The CDR3 is 11 residues long. CDR1 is SGHNT, CDR2 YYREEE, per germline (reference sequence). The CDR3 loop is CASTLYGEQYF. In DNA, the CDR3 is TGTGCCAGCACCCTATACGGTGAGCAGTACTTC.

The rearrangement joins TRBV7-3 to TRBJ2-1; TRBD1 might be the D (6 bases). The CDR3 has 13 amino acids. Germline lookup yields CDR1 SGHTA and CDR2 FQGTGA. V was cut by 8 bases and J by 9 bases, with 17 bases left in between. The CDR3 reads CASAQGQRGEQFF. CDR3 coding DNA: TGTGCCAGCGCCCAAGGACAGCGCGGTGAGCAGTTCTTC.

A few counts support this clone. This rearrangement joins TRBV4-3 to TRBJ2-3; 9 nucleotides align to TRBD2. The length of the CDR3 is 15 residues. J lost 6 bases, V lost 1 base, and 5 bases had no gene match. Germline lookup yields CDR1 LGHNA and CDR2 YSLEER. In DNA form, the CDR3 reads TGCGCCAGCAGCCAAGGCGGGAGGGCCCTGGATACGCAGTATTTT. This encodes CASSQGGRALDTQYF.

V gene TRBV28 combines with J gene TRBJ2-7, with D possibly being TRBD2 (6 bases). Per germline, CDR1 MDHEN and CDR2 SYDVKM. The CDR3 spans 14 residues. V was shortened by 3 bases and J by 5 bases, with 14 bases between the two germline ends. The CDR3 reads CASSFLWEVHEQYF. CDR3 sequence (DNA): TGTGCCAGCAGTTTCTTGTGGGAGGTCCACGAGCAGTACTTC. The full variable domain, with the rest looked up from reference TRBV28 and TRBJ2-7, is DVKVTQSSRYLVKRTGEKVFLECVQDMDHENMFWYRQDPGLGLRLIYFSYDVKMKEKGDIPEGYSVSREKKERFSLILESASTNQTSMYLCASSFLWEVHEQYFGPGTRLTVT.

The V and J genes are TRBV28 and TRBJ1-4; D unresolved. V was cut by 7 bases and J by 5 bases, with 14 bases left in between. The CDR3 length is 14 residues. The V gene's germline CDR1 is MDHEN and CDR2 SYDVKM. As DNA, the CDR3 is TGTGCCAGCAAACTTGCACAGCCGAATGAAAAACTGTTTTTT. Protein product: CASKLAQPNEKLFF.

This clone was counted between two and nine times. The V gene is TRBV28, the J gene TRBJ2-1, with D hard to call. The V and J ends lost 5 bases and 4 bases respectively, with 15 bases between them. From germline, CDR1 is MDHEN and CDR2 SYDVKM. The CDR3 runs to 15 residues. In nucleotides, the CDR3 is TGTGCCAGCAGTACCGGGCCATTAAGATACAATGAGCAGTTCTTC. It codes for CASSTGPLRYNEQFF.

Worth noting for this clone: In the same sample, other DNA sequences code for this CDR3. V is TRBV4-3 and J is TRBJ2-7; D remains ambiguous. The CDR3 has 13 residues. Germline CDR1 is LGHNA and CDR2 is YSLEER. V lost 0 bases and J lost 4, with 7 bases in between. The CDR3 sequence is CASSQDLRYEQYF. The CDR3 coding sequence is TGCGCCAGCAGCCAAGATCTTAGATACGAGCAGTACTTC.

As to this clone: Other DNA sequences in the same sample also yield this CDR3. This chain links TRBV20-1 with TRBJ2-3; D call uncertain. Trimming cost V 5 bases and J 3 bases, with 3 bases left between them. CDR1 and CDR2 (germline): DFQATT, SNEGSKA (reference sequence). This CDR3 contains 10 residues. The CDR3 nucleotides read TGCAGTGCTCCGACAGATACGCAGTATTTT. Its translation: CSAPTDTQYF.

The chain carries TRBV6-5 and TRBJ2-7; 9 bases match TRBD2. This CDR3 contains 14 residues. The germline CDR1 and CDR2 sequences are MNHEY and SVGAGI. Trimming at V came to 2 bases and at J to 6 bases, leaving 5 bases not matched to a gene. The CDR3 loop is CASSYASTSGEQYF. The CDR3 coding sequence is TGTGCCAGCAGTTACGCGTCGACTAGCGGCGAGCAGTACTTC.

The chain combines TRBV5-1 with TRBJ2-5; D remains ambiguous. Germline-derived CDR1 and CDR2 are SGHRS and YFSETQ. V lost 4 bases and J lost 2, with 3 bases in between. The CDR3 extends over 11 amino acids. For the CDR3, the DNA is TGCGCCAGCAGCATGCAAGAGACCCAGTACTTC. Protein product: CASSMQETQYF.

The chain links TRBV25-1 to TRBJ2-7, with D perhaps TRBD1 or TRBD2 (5 bases each). Per the germline V gene, CDR1 is MGHDK and CDR2 is SYGVNS. The germline V and J ends were trimmed by 1 base and 13 bases, with 17 bases remaining between them. The CDR3 contains 13 residues. The CDR3 DNA is TGTGCCAGCAGTGAATGGTCTCGGGACCGCGACTACTTC. Protein: CASSEWSRDRDYF.

About this clone itself: This sample includes further DNA sequences coding for the same CDR3. As DNA, the CDR3 is TGTGCCAGCAGCCCAGGACAGGGGAGGGAGACCCAGTACTTC. It codes for CASSPGQGRETQYF. This rearrangement joins TRBV11-2 to TRBJ2-5; 9 positions match TRBD1. V trimming: 5 bases; J trimming: 5 bases; junction bases outside the gene matches: 6. The V gene's germline CDR1 is SGHAT and CDR2 FQNNGV. The CDR3 runs to 14 residues.

CDR3: CASSLRGLAADTQYF. The CDR3 DNA is TGCGCCAGCAGCTTGCGCGGGTTGGCAGCAGATACGCAGTATTTT. The chain uses TRBV5-1 and TRBJ2-3; a weak D match, TRBD2 (5 bases). Deletions cut 1 base from V and 4 bases from J, with 13 bases between. From germline, CDR1 is SGHRS and CDR2 YFSETQ. This CDR3 has 15 amino acids.

The chain links TRBV7-2 to TRBJ1-3; no clear D gene. The CDR3 covers 14 residues. Deletions cut 7 bases from V and 3 bases from J, with 13 bases between. The V gene's germline CDR1 is SGHTA and CDR2 FQGNSA. In DNA form, the CDR3 reads TGTGCCAGCACCCTCCCGGGGAGTGGAAACACCATATATTTT. Translation gives CASTLPGSGNTIYF.

This clone appeared a few times. The V gene is TRBV4-2, the J gene TRBJ1-2; no clear D. Germline V gene sequence: CDR1 LGHNA, CDR2 YNFKEQ. Trimming removed 0 bases at V and 8 bases at J, with 10 bases between. The CDR3 spans 13 residues. The CDR3 reads CASSQEFLRGYTF. In DNA, the CDR3 is TGTGCCAGCAGCCAAGAGTTTCTGAGGGGCTACACCTTC.

This chain links TRBV7-6 with TRBJ2-7; the match to TRBD2 covers 8 bases. This CDR3 region has 15 residues. Germline CDR1 and CDR2: SGHVS and FNYEAQ. J gave up 5 bases and V 2 bases, and 8 bases lay outside the gene matches. This chain's CDR3 is CASSLRLAGTNEQYF. For the CDR3, the DNA is TGTGCCAGCAGCTTAAGGCTAGCGGGTACTAACGAGCAGTACTTC.

This chain links TRBV5-4 with TRBJ2-3, with 8 bases lining up with TRBD2. The J segment lost 7 bases and the V segment lost 1 base, leaving 5 bases of the junction unmatched. There are 14 residues in the CDR3. Germline V CDR1 and CDR2: SGHNT, YYREEE (reference sequence). CDR3 protein: CASSLSGSRNTQYF. The DNA of the CDR3 is TGTGCCAGCAGCTTGAGCGGGAGTCGAAATACGCAGTATTTT.

The chain combines TRBV20-1 with TRBJ2-5; 7 bases are shared with TRBD1. This CDR3 is 11 amino acids long. The V segment lost 7 bases and the J segment 4 bases; nucleotides outside the gene matches: 3. In germline, CDR1 is DFQATT, CDR2 SNEGSKA (reference sequence). The DNA of the CDR3 is TGCAGTGAAAGACAGGGAGAGACCCAGTACTTC. The encoded protein is CSERQGETQYF.

Only a few counts were recorded for this clone. The rearrangement links TRBV28 to TRBJ2-5; 9 positions match TRBD1. The J segment lost 5 bases and the V segment lost 6 bases, leaving 10 bases of the junction unmatched. Germline V gives CDR1 MDHEN, CDR2 SYDVKM. This CDR3 is built from 15 residues. The CDR3 bases are TGTGCCAGCAGCCATCGGACAGGGGTGGGGGAGACCCAGTACTTC. Residues: CASSHRTGVGETQYF.

The CDR3 reads CASSPSRGPQHF. Here the CDR3 DNA reads TGTGCCAGCAGTCCCAGCCGAGGGCCCCAGCATTTT. The chain recombines TRBV6-5 with TRBJ1-5; D is unresolved. From germline, CDR1 is MNHEY and CDR2 SVGAGI. V was pared by 5 bases and J by 9 bases, with 11 bases between. This CDR3 contains 12 residues.

V is TRBV10-3 and J is TRBJ1-2, with D possibly being TRBD1 (6 bases). Germline V gene sequence: CDR1 ENHRY, CDR2 SYGVKD. CDR3 length: 13 residues. V was cut by 5 bases and J by 10 bases, with 17 bases left in between. CDR3: CAISKDSRDSYTF. Here the CDR3 DNA reads TGTGCCATCAGTAAGGACAGCCGCGACTCCTACACCTTC.

The rearrangement links TRBV19 to TRBJ2-5; D possibly corresponds to TRBD2 (6 bases). Germline V lookup: CDR1 LNHDA, CDR2 SQIVND (reference sequence). This CDR3 is 16 amino acids long. Trimming removed 3 bases from V and 1 base from J, with 15 bases in between. CDR3 sequence: CASSMVTGAPQETQYF. The CDR3 DNA reads as TGTGCCAGTAGTATGGTTACGGGAGCGCCCCAAGAGACCCAGTACTTC.